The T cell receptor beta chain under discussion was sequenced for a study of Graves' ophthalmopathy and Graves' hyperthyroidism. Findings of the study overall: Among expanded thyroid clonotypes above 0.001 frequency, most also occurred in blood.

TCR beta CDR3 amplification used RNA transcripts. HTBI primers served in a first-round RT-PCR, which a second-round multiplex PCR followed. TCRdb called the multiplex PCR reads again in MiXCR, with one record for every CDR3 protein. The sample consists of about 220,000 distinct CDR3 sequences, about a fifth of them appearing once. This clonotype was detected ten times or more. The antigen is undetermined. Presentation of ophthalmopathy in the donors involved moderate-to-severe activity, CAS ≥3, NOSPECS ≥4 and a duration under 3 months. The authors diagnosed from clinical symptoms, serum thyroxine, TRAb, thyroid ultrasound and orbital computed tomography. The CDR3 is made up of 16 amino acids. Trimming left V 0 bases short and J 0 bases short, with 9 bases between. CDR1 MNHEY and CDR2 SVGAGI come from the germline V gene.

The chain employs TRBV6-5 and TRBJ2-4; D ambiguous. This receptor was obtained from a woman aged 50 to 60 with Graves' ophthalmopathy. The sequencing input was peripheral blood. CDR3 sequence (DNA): TGTGCCAGCAGTTACTCGGAAGGAATAGCCAAAAACATTCAGTACTTC. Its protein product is CASSYSEGIAKNIQYF.